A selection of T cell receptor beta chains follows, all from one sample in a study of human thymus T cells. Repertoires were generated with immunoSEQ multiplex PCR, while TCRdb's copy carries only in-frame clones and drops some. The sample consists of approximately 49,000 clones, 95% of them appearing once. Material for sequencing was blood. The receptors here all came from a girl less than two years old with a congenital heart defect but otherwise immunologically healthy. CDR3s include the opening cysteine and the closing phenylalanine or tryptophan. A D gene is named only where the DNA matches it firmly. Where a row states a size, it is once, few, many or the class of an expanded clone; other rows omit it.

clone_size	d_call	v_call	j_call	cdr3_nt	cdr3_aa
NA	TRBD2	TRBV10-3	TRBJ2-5	TGTGCCATCAGCGGAGGACTAGGAGGATCGGAGACCCAGTACTTC	CAISGGLGGSETQYF
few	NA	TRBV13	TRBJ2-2	TGTGCCAGCCAACCGAACACCGGGGAGCTGTTTTTT	CASQPNTGELFF
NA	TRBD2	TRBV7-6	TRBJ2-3	TGTGCCAGCAGCTTATGGGAGGGACGAGGAGATACGCAGTATTTT	CASSLWEGRGDTQYF
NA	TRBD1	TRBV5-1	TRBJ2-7	TGCGCCAGCAGCTTGCAGACAGGGGGTTCCTACGAGCAGTACTTC	CASSLQTGGSYEQYF
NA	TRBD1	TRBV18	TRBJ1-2	TGTGCCAGCTCACCTACCTTAGAGACAGGGTTATTTGGCTACACCTTC	CASSPTLETGLFGYTF
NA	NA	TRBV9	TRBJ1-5	TGTGCCAGCAGCGTAGGGGGCCCCAATCAGCCCCAGCATTTT	CASSVGGPNQPQHF
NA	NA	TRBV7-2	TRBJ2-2	TGTGCCAGCAGCCCCGACTCGAGTCTTAGCGGGGAGCTGTTTTTT	CASSPDSSLSGELFF
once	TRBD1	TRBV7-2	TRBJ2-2	TGTGCCAGCAGCTTCTACAGGGGGAACACCGGGGAGCTGTTTTTT	CASSFYRGNTGELFF
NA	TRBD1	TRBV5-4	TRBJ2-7	TGTGCCAGCAGCTCAAGACAGGGACGGGACGAGCAGTACTTC	CASSSRQGRDEQYF
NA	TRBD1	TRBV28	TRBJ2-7	TGTGCCAGCAGACCTCCGGGACAGGTCTACGAGCAGTACTTC	CASRPPGQVYEQYF
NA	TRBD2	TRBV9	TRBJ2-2	TGTGCCAGCAGCCTACTAGCGGGAGGAATCGGGGAGCTGTTTTTT	CASSLLAGGIGELFF
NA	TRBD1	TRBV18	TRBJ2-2	TGTGCCAGCGGCACCGGGACAGGGAACACCGGGGAGCTGTTTTTT	CASGTGTGNTGELFF
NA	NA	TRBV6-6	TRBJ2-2	TGTGCCAGCAGGCCGGGAGCCGGGGAGCTGTTTTTT	CASRPGAGELFF
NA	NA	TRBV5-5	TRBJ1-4	TGTGCCAGCACAGCAGTGCGGGAAAAACTGTTTTTT	CASTAVREKLFF
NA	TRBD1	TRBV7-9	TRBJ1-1	TGTGCCAGCAGCGGCGGGACAGAGAACACTGAAGCTTTCTTT	CASSGGTENTEAFF
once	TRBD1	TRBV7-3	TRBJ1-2	TGTGCCAGCAGCCCATGGACAGGCACTAACTTC	CASSPWTGTNF